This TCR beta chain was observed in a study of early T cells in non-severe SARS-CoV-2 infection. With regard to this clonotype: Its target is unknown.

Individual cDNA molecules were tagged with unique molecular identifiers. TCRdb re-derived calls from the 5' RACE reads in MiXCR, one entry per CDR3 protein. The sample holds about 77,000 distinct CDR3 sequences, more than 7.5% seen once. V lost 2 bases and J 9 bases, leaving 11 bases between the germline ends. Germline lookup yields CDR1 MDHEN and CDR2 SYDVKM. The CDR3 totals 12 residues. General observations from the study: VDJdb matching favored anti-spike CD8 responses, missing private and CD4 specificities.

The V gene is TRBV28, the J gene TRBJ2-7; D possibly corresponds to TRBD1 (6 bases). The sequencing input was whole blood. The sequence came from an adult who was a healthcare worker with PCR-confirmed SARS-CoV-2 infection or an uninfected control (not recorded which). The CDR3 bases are TGTGCCAGCAGTTTAACAGGGAAGTGGCAGTACTTC. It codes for CASSLTGKWQYF.